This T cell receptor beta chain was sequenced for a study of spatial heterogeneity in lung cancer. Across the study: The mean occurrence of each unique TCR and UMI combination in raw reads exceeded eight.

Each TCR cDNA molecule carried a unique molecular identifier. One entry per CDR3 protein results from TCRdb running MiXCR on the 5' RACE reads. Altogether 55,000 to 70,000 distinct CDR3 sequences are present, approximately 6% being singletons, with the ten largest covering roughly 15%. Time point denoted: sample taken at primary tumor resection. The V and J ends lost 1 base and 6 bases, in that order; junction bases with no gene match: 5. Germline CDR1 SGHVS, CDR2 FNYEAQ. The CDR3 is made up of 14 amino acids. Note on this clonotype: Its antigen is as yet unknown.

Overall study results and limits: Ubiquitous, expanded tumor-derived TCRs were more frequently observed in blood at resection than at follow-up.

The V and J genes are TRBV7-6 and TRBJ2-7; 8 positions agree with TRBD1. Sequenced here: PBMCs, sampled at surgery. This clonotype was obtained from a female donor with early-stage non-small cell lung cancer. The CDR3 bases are TGTGCCAGCAGCTTAGGGACAGGGACTTCCGAGCAGTACTTC. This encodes CASSLGTGTSEQYF. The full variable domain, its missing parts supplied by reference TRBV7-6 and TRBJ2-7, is GAGVSQSPRYKVTKRGQDVALRCDPISGHVSLYWYRQALGQGPEFLTYFNYEAQQDKSGLPNDRFSAERPEGSISTLTIQRTEQRDSAMYRCASSLGTGTSEQYFGPGTRLTVT.